This T cell receptor beta chain is from a study of CD4+ T cells in melanoma. Points from the study as a whole: Diverse differentiation states were reported for melanoma neoantigen-specific CD4+ T cells. CD8+ T cell, macrophage and B cell function reportedly correlated with neoantigen-specific CD4+ T cells.

Concerning this clone: The antigen is unknown.

Profiling relied on immunoSEQ multiplex PCR, and the TCRdb table lists in-frame clones only, not all of them. Among 10,000 to 13,000 clones listed, roughly two thirds were seen once. CDR1 and CDR2 from the germline V gene are MNHNS and SASEGT. J gave up 6 bases and V 7 bases, and 10 bases lay outside the gene matches. The CDR3 totals 15 residues. The J gene is TRBJ2-3, the V gene TRBV6-1; 10 bases align to TRBD1. Sequencing used cells from a culture (not recorded whether cultured in vitro). This receptor was obtained from a human donor with melanoma. The CDR3 region has the DNA TGTGCCAGCAACCCACGGACAGGGGGTTTCGATACGCAGTATTTT. Translating it yields CASNPRTGGFDTQYF.